These 7 T cell receptor beta chains originate from one sample sequenced in a study of tumor-infiltrating lymphocytes in oesophageal squamous cell carcinoma (dated by TCRdb to the mid-2010s). Libraries were prepared through PCR. Sequencing took place on an Illumina HiSeq 2000. TCRdb redid the processing of the public reads, applying fastp at Q25 and MiXCR, and retained in-frame beta chains. Each entry is one CDR3 protein sequence, shown with its most common DNA and genes. This sample holds about 12,000 distinct CDR3 sequences; 56% were observed only once. The top ten clones comprise approximately 29% of the sample. Specimen: esophageal tumor tissue. Every receptor here comes from a female donor with esophageal squamous cell carcinoma.

The rearrangement uses TRBV11-3 and TRBJ2-3, with TRBD2 matching over 14 bases. The CDR3 totals 16 residues. Losses at the gene ends were 4 bases for V and 2 bases for J; bases not matched to a gene: 2. Germline V lookup: CDR1 SGHNT, CDR2 YENEEA. Here the CDR3 DNA reads TGTGCCAGCAGCTCGGGACTAGCGGGAGTCACAGATACGCAGTATTTT. This translates into CASSSGLAGVTDTQYF.

This chain joins TRBV12-3 or TRBV12-4 and TRBJ2-3, with 9 bases identical to TRBD1. There are 15 residues in the CDR3. Unmatched junction bases numbered 10, after V lost 6 bases and J lost 6 bases. CDR3 amino acids: CASRGQGRGIDTQYF. CDR3 nucleotide sequence: TGTGCCAGCAGGGGACAGGGACGGGGCATTGATACGCAGTATTTT.

The chain employs TRBV7-6 and TRBJ2-1; D not certain. This CDR3 comprises 14 residues. Trimming removed 7 bases from V and 0 bases from J, with 10 bases in between. CDR1 is SGHVS, CDR2 FNYEAQ, per germline. CDR3 protein: CASKGRDSYNEQFF. In DNA form, the CDR3 reads TGTGCCAGCAAAGGCCGAGACTCCTACAATGAGCAGTTCTTC. The full variable domain, completed using reference TRBV7-6 and TRBJ2-1, is GAGVSQSPRYKVTKRGQDVALRCDPISGHVSLYWYRQALGQGPEFLTYFNYEAQQDKSGLPNDRFSAERPEGSISTLTIQRTEQRDSAMYRCASKGRDSYNEQFFGPGTRLTVL.

This clonotype was detected ten times or more. The rearrangement joins TRBV5-6 to TRBJ2-7; 9 bases are shared with TRBD1. The germline gives CDR1 SGHDT, CDR2 YYEEEE. The CDR3 length is 15 residues. V trimming: 4 bases; J trimming: 6 bases; junction bases outside the gene matches: 11. This CDR3 is CASSANSWTGAEQYF. The CDR3 DNA reads TGTGCCAGCAGCGCGAATTCCTGGACAGGGGCCGAGCAGTACTTC.

Comment on this clonotype: This CDR3 fails to terminate in the conserved phenylalanine or tryptophan, so it likely reflects a read error. Because the CDR3's place on the DNA is in doubt, the DNA is left out and the CDR3 is given as listed by TCRdb. The CDR3 reads CASSPYYNEQYFGA. The chain recombines TRBV14 with TRBJ2-6; whether TRBD1, the table's D call, matches the DNA was not checked. Looked up from germline, CDR1 is SGHDN and CDR2 is FVKESK. The CDR3 region is 14 residues in length, termini included.

V is TRBV7-2 and J is TRBJ2-5; no reliable D call. CDR1 is SGHTA and CDR2 is FQGNSA in the germline V gene. V lost 2 bases, J lost 4 bases, and 8 bases lay in between. The CDR3 spans 13 residues. The CDR3 DNA sequence: TGTGCCAGCAGCTTACAGAAGAGAGAGACCCAGTACTTC. It specifies CASSLQKRETQYF.

This clonotype was observed a handful of times. The chain couples TRBV12-3 or TRBV12-4 to TRBJ1-2; no clear D. The CDR3 extends over 12 amino acids. Trimming stripped 10 bases from V and 8 bases from J, with 17 bases between. The CDR3 reads CATLRTIEGYTF. Here the CDR3 DNA reads TGTGCCACTCTCCGGACGATCGAGGGCTACACCTTC.